This TCR beta chain is drawn from a study of blood T cell dynamics during melanoma immunotherapy. Study findings and constraints: PBMC repertoires of eventual disease-control patients split at W3 into clonality or diversity gains.

This clone was seen just once. What it binds is unknown. Sample time point: pre-treatment baseline. Disease control meant complete response, partial response or stable disease at 12 weeks. CDR3 length: 16 amino acids. The V gene end was trimmed by 6 bases and the J gene end by 1 base; junction bases not matched to a gene: 4. Germline V gene data show CDR1 as MNHEY and CDR2 as SMNVEV (reference sequence). Every bulk PBMC sample received the same 350 ng of DNA. The method was immunoSEQ multiplex PCR; TCRdb's version includes in-frame clones alone and lacks a portion of them. The table records 4,500 to 7,000 clones, 87% of them present only once.

The TCR comes from a human donor with melanoma. The sample in question was blood, obtained from a patient treated with checkpoint blockade. This chain links TRBV27 with TRBJ2-1; 12 bases agree with TRBD2. The CDR3: CASRWTSGVSYNEQFF. In nucleotides, the CDR3 is TGTGCCAGCAGGTGGACTAGCGGGGTATCCTACAATGAGCAGTTCTTC.